The 18 T cell receptor beta chains below come from one sample, sequenced in a study of T cell responses to AZD1222 COVID-19 vaccine. Here immunoSEQ multiplex PCR was the method, and the copy in TCRdb shows in-frame clones only, minus some. Seen here are about 120,000 clones, more than 75% observed once, and the top ten hold over 9.5%. The source material was peripheral blood, sampled on day 0 of AZD1222 vaccination. These receptors originate from an adult in good health.

The chain is built from TRBV9 and TRBJ2-7; 9 positions agree with TRBD1. The CDR3 covers 16 residues. Germline V CDR1 and CDR2: SGDLS, YYNGEE. Trimming removed 0 bases from V and 4 bases from J; junction bases left unmatched: 8. CDR3 loop: CASSVGPGTGLYEQYF. In nucleotides, the CDR3 is TGTGCCAGCAGCGTAGGCCCCGGGACAGGGTTGTACGAGCAGTACTTC.

This sequence joins TRBV15 and TRBJ2-3, with 11 bases matching TRBD2. V shed 8 bases, J shed 5 bases, and the junction held 6 bases outside the gene matches. Germline values: CDR1 LNHNV, CDR2 YYDKDF (reference sequence). CDR3 length equals 14 residues. The chain's CDR3 is CATFSGGAGDTQYF. CDR3 DNA: TGTGCCACCTTTAGCGGGGGGGCTGGAGATACGCAGTATTTT.

The rearrangement links TRBV5-1 to TRBJ1-1; weak D call: TRBD1 (6 bases). V dropped 8 bases and J dropped 2 bases, with 13 bases sitting between them. The CDR3 has 13 amino acids. Germline V gene lookup returns CDR1 SGHRS and CDR2 YFSETQ. The CDR3 DNA is TGCGCCAGTTTTGGACAGCCTAACACTGAAGCTTTCTTT. It yields the protein CASFGQPNTEAFF.

CDR3 protein: CASSVEGHGELFF. The CDR3 DNA sequence: TGTGCCAGCAGTGTCGAGGGGCACGGGGAGCTGTTTTTT. J is TRBJ2-2 and V is TRBV6-4; D is possibly TRBD1 or TRBD2 (5 bases each). Germline CDR1 reads MRHNA; CDR2 reads SNTAGT. There are 13 residues in the CDR3. Between the trimmed V and J ends, which lost 4 bases and 7 bases, there was a span of 10 bases.

The V and J genes are TRBV29-1 and TRBJ1-4, with D perhaps matching TRBD1 (5 bases). V lost 7 bases and J 5 bases, leaving 11 bases between the germline ends. CDR1 and CDR2 from the germline V gene are SQVTM and ANQGSEA. The CDR3 contains 12 residues. The chain's CDR3 is CSARDGNEKLFF. The CDR3 DNA reads as TGCAGCGCCAGGGACGGAAATGAAAAACTGTTTTTT. Combining the CDR3 with reference TRBV29-1 and TRBJ1-4 gives the whole variable domain SAVISQKPSRDICQRGTSLTIQCQVDSQVTMMFWYRQQPGQSLTLIATANQGSEATYESGFVIDKFPISRPNLTFSTLTVSNMSPEDSSIYLCSARDGNEKLFFGSGTQLSVL.

The chain has TRBV7-9 and TRBJ2-7; maybe TRBD2 (5 bases). This CDR3 has 13 residues. The V and J ends lost 11 bases and 4 bases respectively, with 18 bases between them. The germline gives CDR1 SEHNR, CDR2 FQNEAQ (reference sequence). CDR3 in DNA: TGTGCCGGCACGACGGGAAGTATGTACGAGCAGTACTTC. Translated: CAGTTGSMYEQYF.

The genes are TRBV18 and TRBJ2-2; D is ambiguous. Trimming pared 2 bases from V and 1 base from J, leaving 5 bases between. Germline CDR1 KGHSH, CDR2 LQKENI. The CDR3 is 14 residues long. The CDR3 nucleotides are TGTGCCAGCTCACCAAAGGAGAACACCGGGGAGCTGTTTTTT. As protein: CASSPKENTGELFF.

Only one count was recorded for this clone. This sequence joins TRBV7-2 and TRBJ1-1, with a weak D call TRBD1 (5 bases). Germline V gene sequence: CDR1 SGHTA, CDR2 FQGNSA. The CDR3 contains 13 residues. V was cut by 4 bases and J by 3 bases, with 9 bases left in between. The CDR3 region has the DNA TGTGCCAGCAGCTCTCAGGGAGACACTGAAGCTTTCTTT. Translating it yields CASSSQGDTEAFF.

The chain combines TRBV3-1 (or the pseudogene TRBV3-2) with TRBJ2-3; no reliable D call. This CDR3 is built from 14 residues. Trimming took off 5 bases at V and 1 base at J, with 10 bases between the two ends. The germline V gene encodes CDR1 LGHDT and CDR2 YNNKEL (reference sequence). In DNA, the CDR3 is TGTGCCAGCAGCGACCGACAAGGCACAGATACGCAGTATTTT. Amino acids: CASSDRQGTDTQYF.

V usage is TRBV30 and J usage is TRBJ2-7; 7 bases match TRBD1. From germline, CDR1 is GTSNPN and CDR2 SVGIG (reference sequence). The ends lost 4 bases at V and 4 bases at J; junction bases unmatched: 13. The CDR3 runs to 15 residues. DNA of the CDR3: TGTGCCTGGATAACCACCGGAGAACAGGGGTACGAGCAGTACTTC. Translation: CAWITTGEQGYEQYF. Full variable domain (missing parts from reference TRBV30 and TRBJ2-7): SQTIHQWPATLVQPVGSPLSLECTVEGTSNPNLYWYRQAAGRGLQLLFYSVGIGQISSEVPQNLSASRPQDRQFILSSKKLLLSDSGFYLCAWITTGEQGYEQYFGPGTRLTVT.

This rearrangement joins TRBV2 to TRBJ2-7; 8 nucleotides line up with TRBD1. Germline V lookup: CDR1 SNHLY, CDR2 FYNNEI. Trimming at V came to 6 bases and at J to 7 bases, leaving 8 bases not matched to a gene. The CDR3 runs to 13 residues. CDR3 coding DNA: TGTGCCAGCAGGATGCAGGGGGCAAGGGAGCAGTACTTC. Its protein product is CASRMQGAREQYF.

The gene calls are TRBV4-1 and TRBJ2-1; TRBD1 might be the D (8 bases). V lost 1 base to trimming and J lost 6 bases, with 22 bases between them. Per the germline V gene, CDR1 is MGHRA and CDR2 is YSYEKL. The CDR3 loop spans 18 amino acids. As DNA, the CDR3 is TGCGCCAGCAGCCAAGGCCCCCCTAGGACAGGGAGGGTCAATGAGCAGTTCTTC. Protein sequence: CASSQGPPRTGRVNEQFF.

The chain has TRBV29-1 and TRBJ2-3; a possible D gene is TRBD2 (7 bases). This CDR3 has 14 residues. CDR1 is SQVTM, CDR2 ANQGSEA, per germline. V was pared by 8 bases and J by 4 bases, with 19 bases between. The CDR3 spells CSSSGEGDPDTQYF. CDR3 DNA: TGCAGCTCCTCCGGGGAGGGGGACCCAGATACGCAGTATTTT.

The chain employs TRBV29-1 and TRBJ2-3; D may correspond to TRBD1 or TRBD2 (5 bases each). Germline CDR1 is SQVTM and CDR2 is ANQGSEA. This CDR3 region has 14 residues. The CDR3 sequence: CTTHGTHLTDTQYF. The CDR3 nucleotides read TGCACCACCCACGGGACCCACCTCACAGATACGCAGTATTTT.

The V call is TRBV27, the J call TRBJ2-1, with TRBD1 as a possible D gene (6 bases). The CDR3 has 17 residues. The germline CDR1 and CDR2 sequences are MNHEY and SMNVEV (reference sequence). The ends were cut back, 0 bases at V and 6 bases at J, with 18 bases in the middle. The CDR3 coding sequence is TGTGCCAGCAGTTTATCCCGACTGGGGGCTTCTGGCAATGAGCAGTTCTTC. Amino acid sequence: CASSLSRLGASGNEQFF.

This chain connects TRBV13 to TRBJ2-7; tentatively, D is TRBD1 (5 bases). CDR1 is PRHDT and CDR2 is FYEKMQ in the germline V gene (reference sequence). The CDR3 length is 14 residues. The ends were cut back, 5 bases at V and 7 bases at J, with 18 bases in the middle. In nucleotides, the CDR3 is TGTGCCAGCAGCCCCAGGGCGGCTAAGGGAGAGCAGTACTTC. Amino acid sequence: CASSPRAAKGEQYF.

The chain is built from TRBV5-1 and TRBJ2-7; D possibly corresponds to TRBD1 (5 bases). This CDR3 comprises 15 residues. The germline V gene has CDR1 SGHRS and CDR2 YFSETQ. V dropped 3 bases and J dropped 1 base, with 14 bases sitting between them. The CDR3 sequence: CASSWARAGSYEQYF. The CDR3 DNA follows: TGCGCCAGCAGCTGGGCCAGGGCAGGGTCCTACGAGCAGTACTTC.

This rearrangement joins TRBV5-1 to TRBJ1-5, with TRBD1 matching over 9 bases. The V segment lost 4 bases and the J segment 4 bases; nucleotides outside the gene matches: 9. Germline V CDR1 and CDR2: SGHRS, YFSETQ. The CDR3 contains 16 residues. CDR3 sequence (DNA): TGCGCCAGCAGCGGAGGAACAGGGGGCCCTAATCAGCCCCAGCATTTT. Amino acids: CASSGGTGGPNQPQHF.